Listed here are 11 T cell receptor beta chains from one sample, sequenced in a study of T cell responses to AZD1222 COVID-19 vaccine. This table comes from immunoSEQ multiplex PCR, and its TCRdb copy is limited to in-frame clones, with some not included. Among about 150,000 clones listed, 93% were seen once. The material sequenced was peripheral blood, taken on day 0 of AZD1222 vaccination. The source of these receptors is an adult in good health.

V is TRBV5-6 and J is TRBJ2-5; 7 bases agree with TRBD1. V was pared by 4 bases and J by 5 bases, with 8 bases of the junction left unmatched. This CDR3 contains 14 residues. In germline, CDR1 is SGHDT, CDR2 YYEEEE. The chain's CDR3 is CASSLPGQAETQYF. CDR3 nucleotide sequence: TGTGCCAGCAGCCTTCCCGGACAGGCCGAGACCCAGTACTTC.

The V call is TRBV2, the J call TRBJ1-4; D not certain. Germline CDR1 reads SNHLY; CDR2 reads FYNNEI. Trimming removed 7 bases at V and 4 bases at J, with 7 bases between. The CDR3 has 12 amino acids. In nucleotides, the CDR3 is TGTGCCAGCATCCGGGGTAATGAAAAACTGTTTTTT. Translation gives CASIRGNEKLFF.

Only a few counts were recorded for this clone. The chain links TRBV5-1 to TRBJ1-1, with no clear D. The CDR3 runs to 11 residues. The germline V gene has CDR1 SGHRS and CDR2 YFSETQ. The V gene lost 0 bases and the J gene lost 3 bases, with 0 bases spanning the gap. CDR3 in DNA: TGCGCCAGCAGCTTGGACACTGAAGCTTTCTTT. Protein product: CASSLDTEAFF.

The V call is TRBV28, the J call TRBJ1-2, with TRBD1 as a possible D gene (5 bases). V was shortened by 10 bases and J by 4 bases, with 13 bases between the two germline ends. This CDR3 comprises 12 residues. Germline CDR1 is MDHEN and CDR2 is SYDVKM. The CDR3 is CATLDGGYGYTF. The CDR3 DNA follows: TGTGCCACCCTGGACGGGGGCTATGGCTACACCTTC.

The chain combines TRBV5-1 with TRBJ2-4; 9 positions match TRBD2. CDR1 and CDR2 from the germline V gene are SGHRS and YFSETQ. The CDR3 runs 16 residues. With V trimmed by 0 bases and J by 2 bases, 3 bases remained unmatched. The CDR3 spells CASSLAPSGTKNIQYF. The DNA of the CDR3 is TGCGCCAGCAGCTTGGCCCCTAGCGGGACCAAAAACATTCAGTACTTC.

This chain connects TRBV6-4 to TRBJ2-1, with TRBD2 matching over 13 bases. The CDR3 consists of 15 residues. From germline, CDR1 is MRHNA and CDR2 SNTAGT. After removal of 2 bases from V and 5 bases from J, the junction contained 0 bases not matched to a gene. DNA for the CDR3: TGTGCCAGCAGTGACGGGACTAGCGGGAACAATGAGCAGTTCTTC. It yields the protein CASSDGTSGNNEQFF.

The V gene is TRBV5-1, the J gene TRBJ2-5, with D perhaps being TRBD1 or TRBD2 (6 bases each). CDR3 length: 15 residues. V was shortened by 3 bases and J by 0 bases, with 12 bases between the two germline ends. Germline loops: CDR1 SGHRS, CDR2 YFSETQ. The CDR3 loop is CASSSPGAYQETQYF. CDR3 nucleotide sequence: TGCGCCAGCAGCTCCCCGGGGGCGTACCAAGAGACCCAGTACTTC.

This sequence joins TRBV2 and TRBJ2-2; D might be TRBD1 (5 bases). Germline V CDR1 and CDR2: SNHLY, FYNNEI. Trimming pared 5 bases from V and 0 bases from J, leaving 13 bases between. This CDR3 spans 16 amino acids. The CDR3 loop reads CASSFNRLANTGELFF. Here the CDR3 DNA reads TGTGCCAGCAGTTTCAACAGGCTAGCGAACACCGGGGAGCTGTTTTTT.

The rearrangement links TRBV11-2 to TRBJ1-4, with D uncertain. The CDR3 is made up of 15 amino acids. CDR1 and CDR2 from the germline V gene are SGHAT and FQNNGV. With 2 bases removed from V and 2 bases from J, the gap between germline ends came to 9 bases. The CDR3 region has the DNA TGTGCCAGCAGCTTAAGAGGGCTTACTAATGAAAAACTGTTTTTT. Protein sequence: CASSLRGLTNEKLFF.

The chain combines TRBV3-1 (or the pseudogene TRBV3-2) with TRBJ2-2; D is unclear. Per the germline V gene, CDR1 is LGHDT and CDR2 is YNNKEL (reference sequence). The V and J ends lost 3 bases and 2 bases respectively, with 4 bases between them. The CDR3 consists of 13 residues. CDR3 region: CASSHSNTGELFF. The CDR3 DNA reads as TGTGCCAGCAGCCACAGTAACACCGGGGAGCTGTTTTTT.

The V call is TRBV11-3, the J call TRBJ2-5, with D possibly being TRBD1 (6 bases). The CDR3 has 13 amino acids. CDR1 and CDR2 (germline): SGHNT, YENEEA. V lost 4 bases to trimming and J lost 5 bases, with 11 bases between them. The CDR3 DNA is TGTGCCAGCAGCTCCGGACAGAGGGAGACCCAGTACTTC. It is translated as CASSSGQRETQYF.